This TCR beta chain derives from a study of T cell repertoires in cytomegalovirus infection. TCRdb processed the reads anew with MiXCR; each CDR3 protein has one entry. Found here are about 310,000 distinct CDR3 sequences, 25% of them singletons; the top ten hold more than 10%. The V gene's germline CDR1 is SQVTM and CDR2 ANQGSEA. Germline trimming cut 3 bases from V and 1 base from J; bases unmatched to any gene: 8. The CDR3 runs to 17 residues. About this clonotype itself: Its antigen remains unknown.

This specimen was cultured PBMCs, taken from culture after CMV antigen stimulation. The chain has TRBV29-1 and TRBJ2-2, with 10 bases that match TRBD2. The TCR originated in a human donor in good health (CMV status not recorded). Some clones in this sample may be carry-over from other donors' samples. The CDR3 sequence is CSVDKGLAGVNTGELFF. The CDR3 region has the DNA TGCAGCGTTGATAAAGGCCTAGCGGGAGTGAACACCGGGGAGCTGTTTTTT.